This entry lists 2 T cell receptor beta chains sequenced from one sample in a study of molecular identifiers for immune sequencing clone quantification. TCRdb called the PCR reads again in MiXCR, with one record for every CDR3 protein. The table shows around 82,000 distinct CDR3 sequences, with around a fifth occurring only once. The sample consisted of naive CD8+ T cells from blood, with Jurkat cell RNA spiked in. Subset defined: FACS-sorted CD8+CD4-CCR7+CD45RA+ naive T cells. These receptors originate from a human donor in good health. Some libraries in this study had Jurkat cell RNA spiked in.

Many counts were recorded for this clonotype. This chain connects TRBV19 to TRBJ2-7, with 11 bases aligning to TRBD1. Germline trimming cut 5 bases from V and 3 bases from J; bases unmatched to any gene: 3. The CDR3 loop spans 14 amino acids. The germline V gene encodes CDR1 LNHDA and CDR2 SQIVND (reference sequence). The CDR3 spells CASSPGQGDYEQYF. CDR3 DNA: TGTGCCAGTAGTCCGGGACAGGGGGACTACGAGCAGTACTTC.

Comments on this clonotype: A much larger clone differs from this one at a single base, so this may be a read error. The chain recombines TRBV27 with TRBJ2-3, with TRBD1 matching over 9 bases. Germline CDR1 reads MNHEY; CDR2 reads SMNVEV (reference sequence). The CDR3 is 15 amino acids. The DNA for the CDR3 is TGTGCCAGCAGACCCGGGACAGGGTTCACAGATACGCGGTATTTT. Amino acid sequence: CASRPGTGFTDTRYF.